The following is a T cell receptor beta chain sequence with its context. Antigen unknown. This sample is part of a study of CD8 T cells in ankylosing spondylitis. The study, taken as a whole, reports: Prior literature has documented some motif variants in synovial fluid and blood from reactive arthritis. Disease-linked clones had a CD8+ phenotype and relatively low frequency in peripheral blood. Within ankylosing spondylitis blood, a TCR beta motif made up of roughly eight highly homologous variants appeared to be characteristic.

A quantitative 5'-RACE method, one with molecular barcodes, was used to make TCR beta libraries. MiXCR, applied by TCRdb to the 5' RACE reads, yields one record per CDR3 protein. The table shows some 340,000 distinct CDR3 sequences, with roughly 14% occurring only once. The sequence came from a male donor with ankylosing spondylitis or in good health (not recorded which). Sequences were obtained from blood, either unsorted or a sorted T cell fraction (not recorded which).

The CDR3 nucleotides are TGCGCCAGCAGCATTATCGGGTACAATGAGCAGTTCTTC. As protein: CASSIIGYNEQFF. The rearrangement links TRBV5-1 to TRBJ2-1; D is unclear. The CDR3 runs to 13 residues. V was cut by 4 bases and J by 4 bases, with 9 bases left in between. From germline, CDR1 is SGHRS and CDR2 YFSETQ. The whole variable domain, filled in from reference TRBV5-1 and TRBJ2-1, reads KAGVTQTPRYLIKTRGQQVTLSCSPISGHRSVSWYQQTPGQGLQFLFEYFSETQRNKGNFPGRFSGRQFSNSRSEMNVSTLELGDSALYLCASSIIGYNEQFFGPGTRLTVL.